This T cell receptor beta chain was captured in a study of blood T cell repertoires in COVID-19. Background on the study: COVID-19 samples from acute and convalescent phases originated in the United States, Italy and Spain. PBMCs, B-cell-depleted T cells, or T cells provided the cDNA or gDNA that made up the material.

Generated by immunoSEQ multiplex PCR, the TCRdb table keeps only in-frame clones and is missing some. The sample has around 220,000 clones; approximately 86% are singletons. In germline, CDR1 is MNHEY, CDR2 SVGEGT. The V gene lost 2 bases and the J gene lost 7 bases, with 6 bases spanning the gap. This CDR3 is built from 12 residues. Sequencing was carried out using PBMCs or T cells enriched from blood (not recorded which). The chain links TRBV6-2 or TRBV6-3 to TRBJ2-1; tentative D call: TRBD2 (5 bases). This TCR was sampled from a woman in her fifties or sixties with acute COVID-19. The CDR3 DNA follows: TGTGCCAGCAGTTACAGGACTAATGAGCAGTTCTTC. Translated: CASSYRTNEQFF.